These T cell receptor beta chains were read from a single sample in a study of cytomegalovirus exposure and HLA in healthy donors. The assay was immunoSEQ multiplex PCR, and TCRdb's table has in-frame clones only and misses some. Found here are tens of thousands of clones; the top ten clones hold 12%. The source material was PBMCs. Every receptor here comes from a woman younger than 45 in good health and CMV-seropositive. The CDR3 runs from the conserved cysteine through the conserved F or W. The D gene is left open where the match is weak.

j_call | d_call | cdr3_length | v_call | cdr3_aa | cdr3_nt
TRBJ2-7 | . | 16 | TRBV7-2 | CASSLISQPTHYEQYF | TGTGCCAGCAGCTTAATATCGCAACCCACTCACTACGAGCAGTACTTC
TRBJ2-1 | TRBD1 | 15 | TRBV9 | CASSARQGYYNEQFF | TGTGCCAGCAGCGCCCGACAGGGATACTACAATGAGCAGTTCTTC
TRBJ2-7 | TRBD2 | 15 | TRBV11-3 | CASSSLAGGHYEQYF | TGTGCCAGCAGCTCCCTAGCGGGAGGGCACTACGAGCAGTACTTC
TRBJ1-4 | TRBD1 | 14 | TRBV2 | CASSPGQGLEKLFF | TGTGCCAGCAGTCCGGGACAGGGGCTGGAAAAACTGTTTTTT
TRBJ2-3 | TRBD2 | 15 | TRBV7-9 | CAVRGSGGVTDTQYF | TGTGCCGTCCGGGGTAGCGGGGGAGTCACAGATACGCAGTATTTT
TRBJ1-6 | . | 15 | TRBV7-5 | CARSFPARNNSPLHF | TGTGCCAGAAGCTTCCCCGCCAGGAATAATTCACCCCTCCACTTT
TRBJ1-4 | . | 14 | TRBV27 | CASVAERGNEKLFF | TGTGCCAGCGTCGCCGAGCGGGGTAATGAAAAACTGTTTTTT
TRBJ1-2 | . | 13 | TRBV5-1 | CASSSGGSYGYTF | TGCGCCAGCAGCAGCGGCGGGAGCTATGGCTACACCTTC
TRBJ1-6 | TRBD1 | 17 | TRBV6-1 | CASSEVPPDRDNSPLHF | TGTGCCAGCAGTGAGGTGCCCCCGGACAGGGATAATTCACCCCTCCACTTT
TRBJ2-7 | TRBD1 | 14 | TRBV28 | CASTLQGNSYEQYF | TGTGCCAGCACCCTACAGGGGAACTCCTACGAGCAGTACTTC
TRBJ2-7 | TRBD1 | 12 | TRBV29-1 | CAVGTGPYEQYF | TGCGCCGTAGGGACAGGTCCCTACGAGCAGTACTTC
TRBJ2-1 | . | 15 | TRBV28 | CASSPPRGSYNEQFF | TGTGCCAGCAGTCCCCCTCGAGGGAGTTACAATGAGCAGTTCTTC
TRBJ2-7 | TRBD1 | 14 | TRBV15 | CATRPGQSSYEQYF | TGTGCCACCAGGCCGGGACAGAGCTCCTACGAGCAGTACTTC
TRBJ2-1 | TRBD1 | 15 | TRBV9 | CASSVWDRGVDEQFF | TGTGCCAGCAGCGTATGGGACAGGGGGGTCGATGAGCAGTTCTTC
TRBJ2-5 | TRBD1 | 14 | TRBV6-6 | CASSTGTGRETQYF | TGTGCCAGCAGTACCGGGACAGGGAGAGAGACCCAGTACTTC
TRBJ1-1 | . | 13 | TRBV6-1 | CASSEYSETEAFF | TGTGCCAGCAGTGAATACAGTGAGACTGAAGCTTTCTTT
TRBJ2-7 | TRBD2 | 16 | TRBV6-1 | CASSDFGTSGFYEQYF | TGTGCCAGCAGTGACTTCGGGACTAGCGGGTTTTACGAGCAGTACTTC
TRBJ2-3 | TRBD1 | 15 | TRBV9 | CASSDSGQVADTQYF | TGTGCCAGCAGCGACTCGGGACAGGTTGCAGATACGCAGTATTTT
TRBJ1-5 | . | 14 | TRBV6-1 | CASSFDRLSQPQHF | TGTGCCAGCAGTTTCGACAGACTCAGTCAGCCCCAGCATTTT
TRBJ1-2 | TRBD1 | 12 | TRBV6-5 | CASRDRGNGYTF | TGTGCCAGCAGGGACAGGGGCAATGGCTACACCTTC
TRBJ2-7 | TRBD2 | 14 | TRBV14 | CASSRSGGSYEQYF | TGTGCCAGCAGCCGTTCGGGGGGTTCCTACGAGCAGTACTTC
TRBJ2-1 | TRBD2 | 16 | TRBV19 | CASTGTSGRGNNEQFF | TGTGCCAGCACCGGGACTAGCGGGAGGGGAAACAATGAGCAGTTCTTC
TRBJ2-3 | TRBD2 | 14 | TRBV27 | CASSLIAGGDTQYF | TGTGCCAGCAGTTTAATTGCGGGGGGAGATACGCAGTATTTT
TRBJ1-1 | TRBD1 | 16 | TRBV19 | CASSIGTGGSGTEAFF | TGTGCCAGTAGTATTGGGACAGGGGGCTCGGGCACTGAAGCTTTCTTT
TRBJ1-1 | . | 16 | TRBV4-1 | CASSPGGGGMNTEAFF | TGCGCCAGCAGCCCGGGTGGGGGGGGCATGAACACTGAAGCTTTCTTT
TRBJ2-2 | TRBD2 | 14 | TRBV4-1 | CASSQGEGLGELFF | TGCGCCAGCAGCCAAGGGGAGGGGCTCGGGGAGCTGTTTTTT
TRBJ2-1 | . | 17 | TRBV25-1 | CASSESVTDSSYNEQFF | TGTGCCAGCAGTGAAAGCGTGACCGATAGCTCCTACAATGAGCAGTTCTTC
TRBJ1-6 | TRBD1 | 13 | TRBV29-1 | CSVATGGNSPLHF | TGCAGCGTAGCAACAGGGGGTAATTCACCCCTCCACTTT
TRBJ2-2 | . | 14 | TRBV6-5 | CASSKRLNTGELFF | TGTGCCAGCAGCAAACGGTTGAACACCGGGGAGCTGTTTTTT
TRBJ1-5 | . | 13 | TRBV4-1 | CASSQDLYQPQHF | TGCGCCAGCAGCCAAGATTTATATCAGCCCCAGCATTTT
TRBJ1-6 | . | 14 | TRBV2 | CASSEDMENSPLHF | TGTGCCAGCAGTGAGGACATGGAGAATTCACCCCTCCACTTT
TRBJ2-6 | . | 15 | TRBV6-5 | CASSWRSSGANVLTF | TGTGCCAGCAGCTGGAGGAGTTCTGGGGCCAACGTCCTGACTTTC
TRBJ2-7 | TRBD1 | 15 | TRBV27 | CASSLTGTGTYEQYF | TGTGCCAGCAGTTTAACCGGGACAGGGACCTACGAGCAGTACTTC
TRBJ2-7 | TRBD2 | 15 | TRBV6-6 | CASSLEGSGAYEQYF | TGTGCCAGCAGTCTCGAGGGGAGCGGGGCTTACGAGCAGTACTTC
TRBJ1-1 | . | 14 | TRBV6-6 | CASNSGQGGTEAFF | TGTGCCAGCAATTCGGGGCAGGGAGGGACTGAAGCTTTCTTT
TRBJ2-1 | TRBD2 | 14 | TRBV7-9 | CASLSGSSYNEQFF | TGTGCCAGCCTCAGCGGGAGCTCCTACAATGAGCAGTTCTTC
TRBJ2-7 | TRBD2 | 15 | TRBV28 | CASRGGLAGLYEQYF | TGTGCCAGTCGCGGGGGGCTAGCGGGGCTCTACGAGCAGTACTTC
TRBJ1-1 | TRBD1 | 12 | TRBV25-1 | CASRAGTAEAFF | TGTGCCAGCCGGGCGGGGACAGCTGAAGCTTTCTTT
TRBJ2-3 | . | 14 | TRBV6-1 | CASIPAGVADTQYF | TGTGCCAGCATTCCAGCGGGCGTTGCAGATACGCAGTATTTT
TRBJ1-2 | . | 13 | TRBV5-6 | CASSFPERMGYTF | TGTGCCAGCAGCTTCCCGGAGCGGATGGGCTACACCTTC
TRBJ1-5 | TRBD1 | 14 | TRBV30 | CAWSPTGTYQPQHF | TGTGCCTGGAGTCCGACAGGGACCTATCAGCCCCAGCATTTT
TRBJ1-5 | TRBD1 | 13 | TRBV10-2 | CASSSTGNQPQHF | TGCGCCAGCAGTTCGACAGGGAATCAGCCCCAGCATTTT
TRBJ2-1 | TRBD1 | 16 | TRBV7-9 | CASSSPGTGVHNEQFF | TGTGCCAGCAGCTCCCCCGGGACAGGGGTTCACAATGAGCAGTTCTTC
TRBJ2-3 | TRBD2 | 18 | TRBV5-4 | CASSLMIAGGGSTDTQYF | TGTGCCAGCAGCTTGATGATAGCGGGAGGTGGTAGCACAGATACGCAGTATTTT
TRBJ2-1 | . | 14 | TRBV7-9 | CASTRTADPHGQFF | TGTGCCAGCACCAGGACAGCCGACCCCCATGGGCAGTTCTTC
TRBJ2-1 | . | 14 | TRBV30 | CAWSPTRMVNEQFF | TGTGCCTGGAGTCCAACTAGGATGGTTAATGAGCAGTTCTTC
TRBJ1-5 | TRBD1 | 16 | TRBV5-6 | CASSNYRGHSNQPQHF | TGTGCCAGCAGCAATTACAGGGGGCATAGCAATCAGCCCCAGCATTTT
TRBJ2-3 | TRBD2 | 13 | TRBV6-1 | CASSAAGEGTQYF | TGTGCCAGCTCCGCAGCTGGGGAGGGTACGCAGTATTTT
TRBJ1-5 | . | 15 | TRBV4-1 | CASSQTGYSNQPQHF | TGCGCCAGCAGCCAAACGGGGTATAGCAATCAGCCCCAGCATTTT
TRBJ2-7 | TRBD1 | 16 | TRBV4-1 | CASSQLGTGGAYEQYF | TGCGCCAGCAGCCAACTCGGGACAGGCGGGGCCTACGAGCAGTACTTC
TRBJ2-1 | TRBD1 | 15 | TRBV9 | CASSVDGTGVYEQFF | TGTGCCAGCAGCGTAGACGGGACAGGGGTGTATGAGCAGTTCTTC
TRBJ2-2 | . | 15 | TRBV4-1 | CASSQAGLLTGELFF | TGCGCCAGCAGCCAGGCGGGGCTCCTGACCGGGGAGCTGTTTTTT
TRBJ1-2 | TRBD1 | 16 | TRBV5-1 | CASSQDRDKGNYGYTF | TGCGCCAGCAGCCAAGACAGGGATAAAGGGAACTATGGCTACACCTTC
TRBJ2-5 | . | 15 | TRBV6-1 | CASSEAAVLGETQYF | TGTGCCAGCAGTGAAGCTGCGGTATTGGGAGAGACCCAGTACTTC
TRBJ2-6 | . | 15 | TRBV7-9 | CASSLGASGANVLTF | TGTGCCAGCAGCTTAGGGGCCTCTGGGGCCAACGTCCTGACTTTC
TRBJ1-2 | . | 14 | TRBV11-3 | CASSSAVGAYGYTF | TGTGCCAGCAGCTCCGCGGTAGGGGCCTATGGCTACACCTTC
TRBJ2-7 | TRBD1 | 16 | TRBV5-1 | CASSLSRDRVAYEQYF | TGCGCCAGCAGCTTGAGCCGGGACAGGGTAGCCTACGAGCAGTACTTC
TRBJ2-7 | TRBD2 | 16 | TRBV10-3 | CASAGAQREASYEQYF | TGTGCCTCGGCTGGAGCCCAGCGGGAGGCCTCCTACGAGCAGTACTTC
TRBJ1-2 | . | 12 | TRBV30 | CAWTLGGDGYTF | TGTGCCTGGACCTTAGGGGGGGACGGCTACACCTTC
TRBJ2-5 | . | 16 | TRBV9 | CASSVGVGAARETQYF | TGTGCCAGCAGCGTAGGGGTTGGGGCGGCTCGGGAGACCCAGTACTTC